A single T cell receptor (beta chain) is shown here with its context. Its antigen target is currently unknown. No base quality information exists; no much larger clone differs at one position. The collaborating institutions used their own protocols to collect whole blood in K2EDTA tubes. For TCRbeta analysis, collaborators shipped samples as frozen whole blood, isolated PBMCs, or DNA extracted from either of those sample types. This entry belongs to a study of blood T cell repertoires in COVID-19 (dated by TCRdb to about 2020). For context, the study as a whole: The collaborator samples originated in the United States, Italy and Spain and spanned the acute and convalescent phases of COVID-19. The prospective study material was composed of cDNA or gDNA derived from T cells, B-cell-depleted T cells, or PBMCs. Subjects who had been exposed to COVID-19, were actively infected with it, or had recovered from it provided the deeply sampled blood TCRbeta repertoires that made up the dataset. A freely available public database, intended as a resource for researchers studying the immune response to SARS-CoV-2, is where the repertoires were released. Samples came from the ongoing ImmuneRACE study (first 160 participants) plus 1,254 subjects from 6 global collaborators. Sample metadata almost always included a de-identified subject ID, COVID-19 status, age in years and sex. Where available, HLA class I and class II types were obtained from metadata supplied by the sample provider rather than from assay-based typing. Overall study results and their limits: How much clinical and demographic metadata was included differed by source and by participant, and the metadata was provided uncurated.

Reading from cysteine to phenylalanine, the CDR3 counts 17 amino acids. Only CDR3 DNA is held: 51 bases, read in frame from base 1. Via the germline V gene (reference sequence), CDR1 is LNHNV and CDR2 YYDKDF. The V end loses 3 bases and the J end loses 0 bases, and a stretch of 15 bases separates them. TCRbeta CDR3 regions were amplified from genomic DNA using the immunoSEQ Assay, a bias-controlled multiplex PCR. As for the authors' bioinformatics: Nucleated cell counts per sample were estimated from amplification of reference gene primers within the assay. To quantify the absolute abundance of each unique TCRbeta CDR3 rearrangement, sequence reads were collapsed and filtered. For each sample, productive Simpson clonality was calculated as the square root of Simpson's diversity index over productive rearrangements. The table comes from immuneACCESS by way of TCRdb, which keeps in-frame sequences with V and J called. Part of the clones is missing from these tables; in studies checked, under half for an unresolved V gene and the rest for unknown reasons. That table furnishes V, J and clone size, whereas the DNA furnished D and trimming. The sample table shows some 110,000 clones, and 80% to 85% are seen once. 15% of the sample lies in the top ten.

This sequence was found in a woman over 75 with acute or convalescent COVID-19. The chain links TRBV15 with TRBJ1-3, with the D segment identity uncertain. Source material: peripheral blood. The nucleotide sequence is given as TGTGCCACCAGCAGGGATAGCGGTGGGTTCTCTGGAAACACCATATATTTT. It is translated as CATSRDSGGFSGNTIYF.